This T cell receptor (beta chain) originates from a study of T-cell memory formation after mild COVID-19. Notes on the study in general: Among clones contracting day 15 to 85, CD4/CD8 was balanced, whereas later expanders leaned CD4+. Some clones that responded were present in memory (sampled pre-infection), which suggests cross-reactive memory joined.

Germline V gene lookup returns CDR1 LGHNA and CDR2 YSLEER. The CDR3 contains 14 residues. The trim removed 2 bases at V and 5 bases at J, leaving 4 bases unmatched. MiXCR was run by TCRdb on the 5' RACE reads, yielding one entry per CDR3 protein. Altogether around 450,000 distinct CDR3 sequences are present, roughly 20% being singletons, with the ten largest covering approximately 8.1%. This clonotype was counted between two and nine times. Its cognate antigen is unknown. V is TRBV4-3 and J is TRBJ2-7, with 9 bases aligning to TRBD1. The sample comprised PBMCs or a T cell subset sorted from them (not recorded which). This receptor was obtained from an adult woman who had mild COVID-19 (a few samples of this study predate the infection). Cell type and time point are not known. The CDR3 loop is CASSQLTGGNEQYF. CDR3 DNA: TGCGCCAGCAGCCAACTAACAGGGGGCAACGAGCAGTACTTC.